One T cell receptor beta chain is described in this entry. What it binds is not known. These data belong to a study of cytomegalovirus exposure and HLA in healthy donors. Points from the study as a whole: Investigators reported about 160 TCR beta chains as tied to cytomegalovirus.

Profiling relied on immunoSEQ multiplex PCR, and the TCRdb table lists in-frame clones only, not all of them. Of roughly 70,000 clones detected, about 90% appear once; the ten largest clones hold less than 5%. CDR3 size: 14 residues. Trimming took off 4 bases at V and 4 bases at J, with 11 bases between the two ends. CDR1 SGHRS and CDR2 YFSETQ come from the germline V gene. Sequencing used PBMCs. The chain recombines TRBV5-1 with TRBJ2-2, with a weak D call TRBD2 (5 bases). The sequence came from a woman aged 18 to 35 in good health and CMV-seropositive. DNA of the CDR3: TGCGCCAGCAGCGCTGAGGGTGGCACCGGGGAGCTGTTTTTT. Amino acid sequence: CASSAEGGTGELFF. The variable domain in full, with the rest retrieved from reference TRBV5-1 and TRBJ2-2, is KAGVTQTPRYLIKTRGQQVTLSCSPISGHRSVSWYQQTPGQGLQFLFEYFSETQRNKGNFPGRFSGRQFSNSRSEMNVSTLELGDSALYLCASSAEGGTGELFFGEGSRLTVL.